These 3 T cell receptor beta chains came from one sample sequenced in a study of blood T cell repertoires in COVID-19. The assay was immunoSEQ multiplex PCR, and TCRdb's table has in-frame clones only and misses some. In the table there are under 150,000 clones, 88% of which are singletons. Sequenced: peripheral blood. These receptors all come from a man aged 45-65 years with acute or convalescent COVID-19.

The chain employs TRBV25-1 and TRBJ2-5, with 8 bases lining up with TRBD2. The V gene end was trimmed by 3 bases and the J gene end by 4 bases; junction bases not matched to a gene: 7. The CDR3 contains 15 residues. Germline V lookup: CDR1 MGHDK, CDR2 SYGVNS. The CDR3 DNA follows: TGTGCCAGCAGTGATGTCGGGAGGGGGGGAGAGACCCAGTACTTC. Residues: CASSDVGRGGETQYF.

This sequence joins TRBV7-8 and TRBJ2-1; D may be TRBD2 (9 bases). V lost 2 bases, J lost 6 bases, and 17 bases lay in between. Germline V CDR1 and CDR2: SGHVS, FQNEAQ. This CDR3 spans 16 amino acids. The CDR3 protein is CASSLWSSGTGNEQFF. CDR3 in DNA: TGTGCCAGCAGCTTATGGTCTAGCGGGACAGGCAATGAGCAGTTCTTC.

The chain uses TRBV3-1 (or the pseudogene TRBV3-2) and TRBJ2-1; 11 bases fit TRBD2. The CDR3 runs to 16 residues. Looked up from germline, CDR1 is LGHDT and CDR2 is YNNKEL (reference sequence). J was trimmed by 7 bases and V by 1 base; bases with no gene match: 6. The CDR3 reads CASSQGSSGRMNEQFF. In nucleotides, the CDR3 is TGTGCCAGCAGCCAAGGGTCTAGCGGGAGGATGAATGAGCAGTTCTTC.